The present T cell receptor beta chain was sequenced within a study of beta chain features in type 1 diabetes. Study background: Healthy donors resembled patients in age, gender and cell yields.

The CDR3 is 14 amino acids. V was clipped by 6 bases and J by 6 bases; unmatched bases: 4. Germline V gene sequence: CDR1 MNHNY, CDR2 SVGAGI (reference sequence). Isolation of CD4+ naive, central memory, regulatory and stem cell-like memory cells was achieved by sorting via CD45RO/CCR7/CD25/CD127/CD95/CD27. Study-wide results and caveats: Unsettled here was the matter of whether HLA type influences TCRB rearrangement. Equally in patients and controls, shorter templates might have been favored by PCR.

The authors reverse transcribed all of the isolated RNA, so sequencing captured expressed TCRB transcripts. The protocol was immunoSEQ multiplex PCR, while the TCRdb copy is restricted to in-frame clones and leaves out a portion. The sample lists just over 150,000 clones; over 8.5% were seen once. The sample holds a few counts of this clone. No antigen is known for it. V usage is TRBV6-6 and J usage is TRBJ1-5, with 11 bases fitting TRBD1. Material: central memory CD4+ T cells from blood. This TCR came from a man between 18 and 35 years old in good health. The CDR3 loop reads CASSGQGAGQPQHF. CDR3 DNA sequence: TGTGCCAGCAGCGGACAGGGGGCCGGTCAGCCCCAGCATTTT.